The rows below give T cell receptor beta chains drawn from one sample of a study of CD8 T cells in Susac syndrome. MiXCR was run by TCRdb on the immunoSEQ multiplex PCR reads, yielding one entry per CDR3 protein. The sample has about 440,000 distinct CDR3 sequences, approximately 85% seen once; the top ten hold about 0.1%. The sequenced sample consisted of CD8+ T cells from PBMCs. Every receptor here comes from a human donor with multiple sclerosis. The CDR3 runs from the conserved cysteine through the conserved F or W. The order of the fields is clone size, J gene, V gene, D gene, CDR3 protein, CDR3 DNA. D genes are given only for firm matches. Rows may omit the clone size; those that give it use once, few, many or a size class.

.	TRBJ2-5	TRBV12-3/TRBV12-4	.	CASSLMAALPQETQYF	TGTGCCAGCAGTTTAATGGCGGCACTACCCCAAGAGACCCAGTACTTC
once	TRBJ2-7	TRBV7-2	.	CASSLGGQGEQYF	TGTGCCAGCAGCTTAGGGGGCCAGGGAGAGCAGTACTTC
.	TRBJ2-1	TRBV29-1	.	CSVRYNEQFF	TGCAGCGTTAGGTACAATGAGCAGTTCTTC
.	TRBJ1-1	TRBV7-9	.	CASSFPGLNTEAFF	TGTGCCAGCAGCTTCCCGGGACTGAACACTGAAGCTTTCTTT
.	TRBJ2-7	TRBV4-1	.	CASSPHSRGYEQYF	TGCGCCAGCAGCCCCCACTCGCGAGGTTACGAGCAGTACTTC
.	TRBJ1-5	TRBV5-1	.	CASSEDPRVDQPQHF	TGCGCCAGCAGCGAAGACCCCCGGGTAGATCAGCCCCAGCATTTT
.	TRBJ2-7	TRBV3-1	TRBD1	CASSPGWTGGSYEQYF	TGTGCCAGCAGCCCCGGGTGGACAGGGGGATCCTACGAGCAGTACTTC
.	TRBJ2-1	TRBV29-1	TRBD2	CSVRLAGGGEQFF	TGCAGCGTAAGACTAGCGGGGGGGGGTGAGCAGTTCTTC
.	TRBJ2-1	TRBV5-1	.	CASSPDADNEQFF	TGCGCCAGCAGCCCGGACGCGGACAATGAGCAGTTCTTC
.	TRBJ2-7	TRBV3-1	.	CASSQGGTFEQYF	TGTGCCAGCAGCCAAGGCGGGACATTCGAGCAGTACTTC
.	TRBJ2-1	TRBV27	TRBD1	CASRTTGGDVAYEQFF	TGTGCCAGCAGGACGACAGGGGGCGATGTGGCCTATGAGCAGTTCTTC
.	TRBJ2-7	TRBV27	.	CASSLSRNSYEQYF	TGTGCCAGCAGTTTATCACGGAATTCCTACGAGCAGTACTTC
.	TRBJ2-3	TRBV6-1	.	CASSEDLGGFTDTQYF	TGTGCCAGCAGTGAGGACCTAGGAGGGTTCACAGATACGCAGTATTTT
.	TRBJ1-1	TRBV29-1	.	CSVGEDPLNTEAFF	TGCAGCGTTGGTGAAGACCCCTTGAACACTGAAGCTTTCTTT
.	TRBJ2-3	TRBV7-3	TRBD1	CASSLIPGTGTDTQYF	TGTGCCAGCAGCTTAATCCCCGGGACAGGCACAGATACGCAGTATTTT
.	TRBJ2-7	TRBV19	TRBD1	CASSMAPGTGNYEQYF	TGTGCCAGTAGTATGGCCCCCGGGACAGGGAACTACGAGCAGTACTTC
.	TRBJ2-7	TRBV20-1	.	CSARDLGTRPYEQYF	TGCAGTGCTAGAGATCTGGGGACAAGACCCTACGAGCAGTACTTC